The present TCR beta chain was sequenced within a study of Tregs in tolerant kidney transplant recipients. The study's findings and limits: Biological reproducibility was not directly addressed, but technical replication error appeared minimal. Few patients were studied, so findings need validation in larger groups.

Measured with immunoSEQ multiplex PCR; TCRdb has only the in-frame clones, and not every one. Among some 100,000 clones, roughly nine tenths were seen once, and the ten largest hold less than 0.7%. This CDR3 comprises 14 residues. Unmatched junction bases numbered 8, after V lost 4 bases and J lost 8 bases. CDR1 and CDR2 from the germline V gene are WSHSY and SAAADI. As regards this clone: Its specificity is unknown.

The material sequenced was CD4+ T cells from blood. The TCR originated in a human donor in good health. The chain uses TRBV10-2 and TRBJ2-1, with 7 bases that match TRBD2. This CDR3 reads CASSVRRENHEQFF. The CDR3 nucleotides read TGCGCCAGCAGTGTGCGGCGGGAGAACCATGAGCAGTTCTTC.